The rows below give T cell receptor beta chains drawn from one sample of a study of cytomegalovirus exposure and HLA in healthy donors. The table came from immunoSEQ multiplex PCR; TCRdb's copy has only in-frame clones and leaves some out. The profile shows around 130,000 clones, roughly 84% of them singletons. The specimen was PBMCs. Receptors were obtained from a girl aged 2-10 years in good health and CMV-seronegative. The CDR3 runs from the conserved cysteine through the conserved F or W. Each record gives: V gene, D gene, clone size, J gene, CDR3 protein, CDR3 DNA. D genes are given only for firm matches. Clone size, where shown, is once, few, many, or a class for clones that have expanded.

v_gene: TRBV30
d_gene: -
abundance: -
j_gene: TRBJ2-7
CDR3aa: CAWETTGSHEQYF
CDR3nt: TGTGCCTGGGAAACGACAGGTAGCCACGAGCAGTACTTC

v_gene: TRBV30
d_gene: -
abundance: -
j_gene: TRBJ2-2
CDR3aa: CAWSTGTASGELFF
CDR3nt: TGTGCCTGGAGTACCGGGACTGCGTCTGGGGAGCTGTTTTTT

v_gene: TRBV5-1
d_gene: -
abundance: -
j_gene: TRBJ2-3
CDR3aa: CASSLAGYTDTQYF
CDR3nt: TGCGCCAGCAGCTTGGCCGGTTACACAGATACGCAGTATTTT

v_gene: TRBV15
d_gene: TRBD2
abundance: -
j_gene: TRBJ2-2
CDR3aa: CATSRLGLAGDTGELFF
CDR3nt: TGTGCCACCAGCAGACTCGGACTAGCGGGAGACACCGGGGAGCTGTTTTTT

v_gene: TRBV27
d_gene: TRBD2
abundance: -
j_gene: TRBJ2-3
CDR3aa: CASSFSLAGGQDTQYF
CDR3nt: TGTGCCAGCAGTTTTAGTCTTGCGGGGGGGCAAGATACGCAGTATTTT

v_gene: TRBV19
d_gene: TRBD1
abundance: -
j_gene: TRBJ1-1
CDR3aa: CASMGTAMNTEAFF
CDR3nt: TGTGCCAGTATGGGGACAGCTATGAACACTGAAGCTTTCTTT

v_gene: TRBV5-5
d_gene: -
abundance: once
j_gene: TRBJ1-1
CDR3aa: CASSFGNTEAFF
CDR3nt: TGTGCCAGCAGCTTCGGGAACACTGAAGCTTTCTTT

v_gene: TRBV19
d_gene: -
abundance: -
j_gene: TRBJ2-5
CDR3aa: CASRKDRSQETQYF
CDR3nt: TGTGCCAGTCGAAAAGACAGGAGCCAAGAGACCCAGTACTTC

v_gene: TRBV10-3
d_gene: -
abundance: -
j_gene: TRBJ1-5
CDR3aa: CAISESPDQPQHF
CDR3nt: TGTGCCATCAGTGAGTCCCCGGATCAGCCCCAGCATTTT

v_gene: TRBV28
d_gene: TRBD1
abundance: -
j_gene: TRBJ2-7
CDR3aa: CASRQGVWQYF
CDR3nt: TGTGCCAGCAGACAGGGGGTATGGCAGTACTTC

v_gene: TRBV27
d_gene: TRBD2
abundance: -
j_gene: TRBJ2-7
CDR3aa: CANPPASGRGWRSYEQYF
CDR3nt: TGTGCCAACCCTCCTGCTAGCGGGAGAGGGTGGCGCTCCTACGAGCAGTACTTC

v_gene: TRBV19
d_gene: -
abundance: -
j_gene: TRBJ1-2
CDR3aa: CASSKKGEVWNYGYTF
CDR3nt: TGTGCCAGTAGTAAGAAAGGGGAGGTATGGAACTATGGCTACACCTTC

v_gene: TRBV9
d_gene: -
abundance: -
j_gene: TRBJ2-5
CDR3aa: CASTRNQGLLETQYF
CDR3nt: TGTGCCAGCACCAGGAACCAGGGTCTTTTGGAGACCCAGTACTTC

v_gene: TRBV18
d_gene: -
abundance: -
j_gene: TRBJ2-2
CDR3aa: CASSHEQGPHSGELFF
CDR3nt: TGTGCCAGCTCACATGAACAGGGTCCTCATTCCGGGGAGCTGTTTTTT

v_gene: TRBV5-4
d_gene: -
abundance: -
j_gene: TRBJ2-7
CDR3aa: CASSFLAVGEQYF
CDR3nt: TGTGCCAGCAGCTTTTTAGCAGTTGGCGAGCAGTACTTC

v_gene: TRBV4-1
d_gene: -
abundance: -
j_gene: TRBJ1-1
CDR3aa: CASSPREGLDTEAFF
CDR3nt: TGCGCCAGCAGCCCTAGGGAGGGGTTGGACACTGAAGCTTTCTTT

v_gene: TRBV10-3
d_gene: -
abundance: -
j_gene: TRBJ2-6
CDR3aa: CAISDTSGANVLTF
CDR3nt: TGTGCCATCAGTGATACTTCTGGGGCCAACGTCCTGACTTTC

v_gene: TRBV5-8
d_gene: TRBD1
abundance: -
j_gene: TRBJ2-1
CDR3aa: CASSPRQGKSHDEQFF
CDR3nt: TGTGCCAGCAGCCCGAGACAGGGGAAGAGCCACGATGAGCAGTTCTTC

v_gene: TRBV28
d_gene: TRBD2
abundance: -
j_gene: TRBJ2-1
CDR3aa: CASSLVAGGMNEQFF
CDR3nt: TGTGCCAGCAGTTTAGTAGCGGGAGGGATGAATGAGCAGTTCTTC

v_gene: TRBV11-2
d_gene: -
abundance: -
j_gene: TRBJ2-2
CDR3aa: CASSPTGMGTGELFF
CDR3nt: TGTGCCAGCAGCCCCACAGGGATGGGAACCGGGGAGCTGTTTTTT

v_gene: TRBV7-6
d_gene: -
abundance: -
j_gene: TRBJ1-1
CDR3aa: CASSSSSRGSFPENTEAFF
CDR3nt: TGTGCCAGCAGCTCTTCCTCGAGAGGCTCTTTCCCAGAGAACACTGAAGCTTTCTTT

v_gene: TRBV5-1
d_gene: TRBD1
abundance: -
j_gene: TRBJ2-2
CDR3aa: CASSDNWDRGQFGELFF
CDR3nt: TGCGCCAGCAGCGACAACTGGGACAGGGGGCAATTCGGGGAGCTGTTTTTT

v_gene: TRBV15
d_gene: -
abundance: -
j_gene: TRBJ2-3
CDR3aa: CATSRGTGTDTQYF
CDR3nt: TGTGCCACCAGCAGAGGGACTGGCACAGATACGCAGTATTTT

v_gene: TRBV19
d_gene: -
abundance: -
j_gene: TRBJ2-1
CDR3aa: CASSMGGQWVRGNEQFF
CDR3nt: TGTGCCAGTAGTATGGGGGGTCAATGGGTAAGGGGTAATGAGCAGTTCTTC

v_gene: TRBV7-2
d_gene: TRBD1
abundance: -
j_gene: TRBJ2-5
CDR3aa: CASSLVGTGAVTETQYF
CDR3nt: TGTGCCAGCAGCCTAGTGGGGACAGGCGCGGTCACTGAGACCCAGTACTTC

v_gene: TRBV5-6
d_gene: -
abundance: -
j_gene: TRBJ1-6
CDR3aa: CASSLSSPYNSPLHF
CDR3nt: TGTGCCAGCAGCTTGTCGTCTCCCTATAATTCACCCCTCCACTTT